Below are 32 T cell receptor beta chains sequenced from a single sample in a study of identifying expanded T cells in peripheral blood. Method: immunoSEQ multiplex PCR; TCRdb's copy keeps in-frame clones and lacks some. The sample includes about 52,000 clones, approximately 86% of them seen just once. The sample taken for sequencing was blood. These receptors came from a person aged 18 to 70 in good health.

The V and J genes are TRBV11-2 and TRBJ1-3; a possible D gene is TRBD1 (5 bases). The CDR3 is 17 residues long. The V end was cut by 1 base, the J end by 0 bases, with 13 bases between. Germline assignment: CDR1 SGHAT and CDR2 FQNNGV. CDR3 loop: CASSLARDGSSGNTIYF. As DNA, the CDR3 is TGTGCCAGCAGCTTAGCTAGGGACGGAAGCTCTGGAAACACCATATATTTT.

DNA of the CDR3: TGTGCCAGCAGTTACAGGACAGGAATTAACTATGGCTACACCTTC. Amino acids: CASSYRTGINYGYTF. This rearrangement joins TRBV6-5 to TRBJ1-2, with 7 bases that match TRBD1. The V gene's germline CDR1 is MNHEY and CDR2 SVGAGI. The CDR3 runs to 15 residues. With 2 bases clipped from V and 1 base from J, the junction kept 4 bases outside the gene matches.

This clone was found a few times. J is TRBJ2-1 and V is TRBV20-1; D unclear. CDR1 and CDR2 (germline): DFQATT, SNEGSKA (reference sequence). V was trimmed by 0 bases and J by 8 bases, leaving 5 bases between them. The CDR3 extends over 11 amino acids. CDR3 sequence reads: CSARDQYEQFF. In DNA, the CDR3 is TGCAGTGCTAGAGATCAATATGAGCAGTTCTTC.

In its sample, this clone was seen once. This rearrangement joins TRBV2 to TRBJ1-3; the D is unclear. Trimming took off 8 bases at V and 4 bases at J, with 6 bases between the two ends. CDR1 is SNHLY, CDR2 FYNNEI, per germline. The CDR3 extends over 11 amino acids. The CDR3 reads CASQWGNTIYF. The CDR3 DNA follows: TGTGCCAGCCAATGGGGAAACACCATATATTTT. Variable domain in full (rest from reference TRBV2 and TRBJ1-3): EPEVTQTPSHQVTQMGQEVILRCVPISNHLYFYWYRQILGQKVEFLVSFYNNEISEKSEIFDDQFSVERPDGSNFTLKIRSTKLEDSAMYFCASQWGNTIYFGEGSWLTVV.

The gene calls are TRBV5-1 and TRBJ2-7; D is undetermined. Germline CDR1 reads SGHRS; CDR2 reads YFSETQ. V was cut by 4 bases and J by 1 base, with 15 bases left in between. The CDR3 has 15 residues. This CDR3 reads CASSQDNQPSYEQYF. Written as DNA, the CDR3 is TGCGCCAGCAGCCAAGATAACCAGCCATCCTACGAGCAGTACTTC. The entire variable domain, with the rest obtained from reference TRBV5-1 and TRBJ2-7, is as follows: KAGVTQTPRYLIKTRGQQVTLSCSPISGHRSVSWYQQTPGQGLQFLFEYFSETQRNKGNFPGRFSGRQFSNSRSEMNVSTLELGDSALYLCASSQDNQPSYEQYFGPGTRLTVT.

CDR3 nucleotide sequence: TGCGCCAGCAGCCCCACAGGGCCTCGGAATGAGCAGTTCTTC. The encoded protein is CASSPTGPRNEQFF. The chain carries TRBV4-3 and TRBJ2-1; a possible D gene is TRBD1 (6 bases). Trimming cost V 4 bases and J 7 bases, with 14 bases left between them. Germline CDR1 reads LGHNA; CDR2 reads YSLEER. CDR3 length: 14 residues.

Written as DNA, the CDR3 is TGCAGTGCTTCCAGCAATGAGCAGTTCTTC. This translates into CSASSNEQFF. The chain carries TRBV20-1 and TRBJ2-1; unclear D gene. The germline V and J ends were trimmed by 5 bases and 6 bases, with 5 bases remaining between them. The CDR3 loop spans 10 amino acids. Germline assignment: CDR1 DFQATT and CDR2 SNEGSKA (reference sequence).

The chain links TRBV6-1 to TRBJ1-2; D call uncertain. The ends were cut back, 2 bases at V and 8 bases at J, with 12 bases in the middle. The CDR3 sequence is 13 residues long. Germline CDR1 is MNHNS and CDR2 is SASEGT. The CDR3 is CASSESPMGGYTF. Here the CDR3 DNA reads TGTGCCAGCAGTGAATCGCCGATGGGAGGCTACACCTTC.

The chain is built from TRBV5-1 and TRBJ1-4; D is undetermined. Trimming pared 0 bases from V and 1 base from J, leaving 7 bases between. Germline CDR1 reads SGHRS; CDR2 reads YFSETQ. The CDR3 extends over 15 amino acids. CDR3 sequence reads: CASSLAGGTNEKLFF. The CDR3 nucleotides are TGCGCCAGCAGCTTGGCAGGCGGAACTAATGAAAAACTGTTTTTT.

This clone was observed a handful of times. J is TRBJ2-1 and V is TRBV7-2; 9 bases are a match to TRBD2. CDR1 is SGHTA, CDR2 FQGNSA, per germline. J gave up 1 base and V 5 bases, and 6 bases lay outside the gene matches. The CDR3 is made up of 16 amino acids. The CDR3 coding sequence is TGTGCCAGCAGCGCAGCGGGGGGACCTTCCTACAATGAGCAGTTCTTC. Its protein product is CASSAAGGPSYNEQFF.

The V call is TRBV5-4, the J call TRBJ2-1; D is uncertain. The CDR3 spans 16 residues. Trimming removed 3 bases at V and 2 bases at J, with 15 bases between. Germline lookup yields CDR1 SGHNT and CDR2 YYREEE (reference sequence). This CDR3 reads CASSSMPGPPYNEQFF. The CDR3 nucleotides are TGTGCCAGCAGCTCGATGCCAGGCCCGCCCTACAATGAGCAGTTCTTC.

This clone was recorded once. The V and J genes are TRBV20-1 and TRBJ2-3; D remains unclear. CDR3 size: 11 residues. V was cut by 6 bases and J by 0 bases, with 4 bases left in between. Germline loops: CDR1 DFQATT, CDR2 SNEGSKA (reference sequence). This CDR3 is CSASSTDTQYF. CDR3 coding DNA: TGCAGTGCGTCTAGCACAGATACGCAGTATTTT.

This clone was detected a few times. This sequence joins TRBV5-4 and TRBJ2-2, with D uncertain. From germline, CDR1 is SGHNT and CDR2 YYREEE (reference sequence). Trimming stripped 4 bases from V and 2 bases from J, with 9 bases between. The CDR3 length is 14 residues. The CDR3 DNA reads as TGTGCCAGCAGCCCGGACCAAAACACCGGGGAGCTGTTTTTT. It is translated as CASSPDQNTGELFF.

The chain combines TRBV7-2 with TRBJ2-3; 7 bases map to TRBD2. Per germline, CDR1 SGHTA and CDR2 FQGNSA. This CDR3 region has 16 residues. Losses at the gene ends were 4 bases for V and 0 bases for J; bases not matched to a gene: 7. The CDR3 region is CASSSGRLVSTDTQYF. The CDR3, as DNA: TGTGCCAGCAGCTCCGGGAGGCTAGTGAGCACAGATACGCAGTATTTT.

J is TRBJ1-2 and V is TRBV10-2; D remains ambiguous. This CDR3 has 12 residues. Germline V CDR1 and CDR2: WSHSY, SAAADI. Trimming took 6 bases from V and 3 from J, leaving 8 bases between them. CDR3 sequence (DNA): TGCGCCAGCAGCCCTGCCGACTATGGCTACACCTTC. Its translation: CASSPADYGYTF.

This sequence joins TRBV25-1 and TRBJ2-4, with D maybe TRBD2 (6 bases). Germline loops: CDR1 MGHDK, CDR2 SYGVNS. CDR3 length equals 13 residues. The V and J ends lost 7 bases and 7 bases respectively, with 14 bases between them. The CDR3 region is CASTSWGRNIQYF. CDR3 nucleotide sequence: TGTGCCAGCACTTCTTGGGGGAGGAACATTCAGTACTTC.

The rearrangement uses TRBV27 and TRBJ1-1, with D hard to call. V lost 6 bases to trimming and J lost 4 bases, with 12 bases between them. Germline lookup yields CDR1 MNHEY and CDR2 SMNVEV (reference sequence). This CDR3 is built from 13 residues. The CDR3 DNA follows: TGTGCCAGCAGGATAAACCTTTTCACTGAAGCTTTCTTT. Translated, it gives CASRINLFTEAFF.

This chain links TRBV29-1 with TRBJ2-7; D might be TRBD1 or TRBD2, each matching 5 bases. The germline V and J ends were trimmed by 3 bases and 5 bases, with 11 bases remaining between them. The germline CDR1 and CDR2 sequences are SQVTM and ANQGSEA. The CDR3 runs 12 residues. CDR3 loop: CSVDGAGNEQYF. The CDR3 DNA reads as TGCAGCGTTGACGGGGCAGGGAACGAGCAGTACTTC.

This rearrangement joins TRBV27 to TRBJ1-2; 9 bases map to TRBD1. Germline values: CDR1 MNHEY, CDR2 SMNVEV (reference sequence). J gave up 6 bases and V 3 bases, and 11 bases lay outside the gene matches. The CDR3 consists of 16 residues. The CDR3 here is CASSFHVKDRGNGYTF. Here the CDR3 DNA reads TGTGCCAGCAGTTTTCACGTTAAGGACAGGGGAAATGGCTACACCTTC.

The chain employs TRBV9 and TRBJ1-4; tentative D call: TRBD1 (5 bases). CDR1 and CDR2 (germline): SGDLS, YYNGEE. Trimming left V 4 bases short and J 13 bases short, with 17 bases between. The CDR3 length is 13 residues. CDR3 region: CASSPRWGDGLFF. CDR3 DNA: TGTGCCAGCAGCCCCCGTTGGGGGGACGGACTGTTTTTT.

This chain uses TRBV9 with TRBJ1-3, with D tentatively TRBD1 (5 bases). V gave up 3 bases and J gave up 2 bases, with 9 bases separating them. CDR3 size: 14 residues. CDR1 SGDLS and CDR2 YYNGEE come from the germline V gene. In DNA, the CDR3 is TGTGCCAGCAGCGCTGGAGGGGCTGGAAACACCATATATTTT. It is translated as CASSAGGAGNTIYF.

The V and J genes are TRBV30 and TRBJ1-1, with 7 bases that match TRBD1. The V and J ends lost 0 bases and 5 bases, in that order; junction bases with no gene match: 9. CDR3 length equals 15 residues. CDR1 and CDR2 from the germline V gene are GTSNPN and SVGIG (reference sequence). CDR3 sequence: CAWSVLRPGGTEAFF. CDR3 nucleotide sequence: TGTGCCTGGAGTGTACTTCGGCCAGGGGGTACTGAAGCTTTCTTT.

CDR3 loop: CASSLAAGGGTDTQYF. In nucleotides, the CDR3 is TGTGCCAGCAGCTTGGCCGCGGGGGGGGGCACAGATACGCAGTATTTT. This chain joins TRBV5-4 and TRBJ2-3; TRBD2 matches at 9 bases. The germline gives CDR1 SGHNT, CDR2 YYREEE (reference sequence). Unmatched junction bases numbered 3, after V lost 0 bases and J lost 1 base. This CDR3 is 16 amino acids long.

This chain uses TRBV18 with TRBJ1-2; the D is unclear. CDR3 length: 12 amino acids. Germline V gives CDR1 KGHSH, CDR2 LQKENI. V was cut by 3 bases and J by 5 bases, with 7 bases left in between. CDR3: CASSPTGYGYTF. Here the CDR3 DNA reads TGTGCCAGCTCACCTACTGGTTATGGCTACACCTTC. Variable domain in full (rest from reference TRBV18 and TRBJ1-2): NAGVMQNPRHLVRRRGQEARLRCSPMKGHSHVYWYRQLPEEGLKFMVYLQKENIIDESGMPKERFSAEFPKEGPSILRIQQVVRGDSAAYFCASSPTGYGYTFGSGTRLTVV.

The chain has TRBV6-5 and TRBJ2-3, with D uncertain. The CDR3 extends over 11 amino acids. Per the germline V gene, CDR1 is MNHEY and CDR2 is SVGAGI. Trimming took 6 bases from V and 6 from J, leaving 7 bases between them. Here the CDR3 reads CASSSLDTQYF. The CDR3 DNA sequence: TGTGCCAGCAGCTCTTTGGATACGCAGTATTTT.

The V call is TRBV9, the J call TRBJ2-5; 8 bases map to TRBD1. CDR3 length: 14 amino acids. Germline CDR1 reads SGDLS; CDR2 reads YYNGEE. The J segment lost 4 bases and the V segment lost 4 bases, leaving 6 bases of the junction unmatched. CDR3 nucleotides: TGTGCCAGCAGCCTAGGGACAGGTGGAGAGACCCAGTACTTC. Encoded protein: CASSLGTGGETQYF.

This clone is a singleton in its sample. The genes are TRBV25-1 and TRBJ2-7; D is ambiguous. Germline V gene lookup returns CDR1 MGHDK and CDR2 SYGVNS. The CDR3 has 13 residues. Trimming took off 2 bases at V and 4 bases at J, with 9 bases between the two ends. The CDR3, as DNA: TGTGCCAGCAGTGAACCCACATTGTACGAGCAGTACTTC. This encodes CASSEPTLYEQYF.

This chain joins TRBV5-8 and TRBJ2-7, with D perhaps being TRBD1 or TRBD2 (5 bases each). Germline V gives CDR1 SGHTS, CDR2 YDEGEE. The CDR3 runs 14 residues. Trimming left V 2 bases short and J 3 bases short, with 12 bases between. CDR3 loop: CASSFFLRGYEQYF. In DNA form, the CDR3 reads TGTGCCAGCAGCTTTTTCCTGAGGGGCTACGAGCAGTACTTC.

This chain joins TRBV29-1 and TRBJ1-1; D is uncertain. The CDR3 is 13 amino acids. CDR1 SQVTM and CDR2 ANQGSEA come from the germline V gene. V lost 7 bases to trimming and J lost 3 bases, with 15 bases between them. The CDR3 spells CSARPLLDTEAFF. The CDR3, as DNA: TGCAGCGCCCGCCCGTTGTTGGACACTGAAGCTTTCTTT.

This sequence joins TRBV1 and TRBJ2-4; TRBD1, the D gene given by the table, was not confirmed from the DNA. TRBV1 is a listed pseudogene. The CDR3 totals 16 residues. The CDR3 is CTSSQESTGQGNIQYF. CDR3 coding DNA: TGCACCAGCAGCCAAGAATCCACAGGACAAGGAAACATTCAGTACTTC.

Only one count was recorded for this clone. The V and J genes are TRBV7-3 and TRBJ1-1, with D unresolved. Germline V gene data show CDR1 as SGHTA and CDR2 as FQGTGA. Trimming removed 7 bases from V and 0 bases from J, with 12 bases in between. The CDR3 contains 14 residues. The CDR3 bases are TGTGCCAGCACCCCACGTGGGATGAACACTGAAGCTTTCTTT. Its protein product is CASTPRGMNTEAFF.

The rearrangement joins TRBV11-2 to TRBJ2-2; D uncertain. Germline assignment: CDR1 SGHAT and CDR2 FQNNGV. V lost 5 bases, J lost 6 bases, and 7 bases lay in between. This CDR3 has 12 residues. Here the CDR3 reads CASSRGPGELFF. The CDR3 DNA is TGTGCCAGCAGCCGAGGTCCCGGGGAGCTGTTTTTT.